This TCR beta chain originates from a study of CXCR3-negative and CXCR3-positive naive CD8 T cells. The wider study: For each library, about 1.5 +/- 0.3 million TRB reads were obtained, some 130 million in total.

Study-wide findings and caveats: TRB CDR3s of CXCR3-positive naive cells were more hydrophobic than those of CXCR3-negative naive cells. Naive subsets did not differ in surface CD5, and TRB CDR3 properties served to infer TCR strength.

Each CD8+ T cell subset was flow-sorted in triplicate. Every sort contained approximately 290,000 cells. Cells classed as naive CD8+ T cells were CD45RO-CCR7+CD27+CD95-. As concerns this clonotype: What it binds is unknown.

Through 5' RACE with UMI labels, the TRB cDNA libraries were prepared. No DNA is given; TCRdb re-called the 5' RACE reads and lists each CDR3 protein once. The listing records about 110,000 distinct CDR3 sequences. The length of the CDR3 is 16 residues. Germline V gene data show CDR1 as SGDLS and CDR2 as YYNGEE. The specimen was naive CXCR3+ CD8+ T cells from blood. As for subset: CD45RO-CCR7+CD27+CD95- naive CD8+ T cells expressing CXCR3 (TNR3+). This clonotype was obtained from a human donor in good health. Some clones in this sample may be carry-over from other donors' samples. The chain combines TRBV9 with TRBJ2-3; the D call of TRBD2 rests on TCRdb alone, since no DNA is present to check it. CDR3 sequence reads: CASSVGEAGGTDTQYF.